Below, 10 T cell receptor beta chains from the same sample are listed, as sequenced in a study of post-analysis software for immune sequencing data. Antigens of these TCRs are unknown. Unique molecular identifiers featured in each of the TCR beta cDNA libraries. MiXCR, applied by TCRdb to the PCR reads, yields one record per CDR3 protein. The repertoire has 380,000 or so distinct CDR3 sequences, roughly 38% of them found once; the top ten carry 13%. Study observations and caveats: Five or six TRBV segments were more frequent in patients than controls; TRBV5-6, TRBV5-1 and TRBV20-1 belonged to this group.

Sequencing was performed on blood. These receptors came from a girl aged 10 to 17 with multiple sclerosis.

The chain uses TRBV5-1 and TRBJ2-2, with D possibly matching TRBD2 (6 bases). V was shortened by 1 base and J by 4 bases, with 11 bases between the two germline ends. CDR3 length equals 15 residues. Germline lookup yields CDR1 SGHRS and CDR2 YFSETQ. The CDR3: CASSLPSVVTGELFF. CDR3 coding DNA: TGCGCCAGCAGCTTGCCTAGCGTCGTCACCGGGGAGCTGTTTTTT.

This rearrangement joins TRBV27 to TRBJ2-5, with 9 positions matching TRBD1. Trimming removed 6 bases from V and 2 bases from J; junction bases left unmatched: 10. Germline-derived CDR1 and CDR2 are MNHEY and SMNVEV (reference sequence). The CDR3 loop spans 16 amino acids. The CDR3 sequence is CASSHRGQGKQETQYF. The CDR3 DNA reads TGTGCCAGCAGCCATAGGGGACAGGGAAAACAAGAGACCCAGTACTTC.

As DNA, the CDR3 is TGTGCCAGCAGTTTATCCTGGGACACCTCCTACGAGCAGTACTTC. This gives the protein CASSLSWDTSYEQYF. This chain links TRBV27 with TRBJ2-7; possible D gene TRBD1, 6 bases. The CDR3 contains 15 residues. Germline values: CDR1 MNHEY, CDR2 SMNVEV (reference sequence). V gave up 0 bases and J gave up 0 bases, with 9 bases separating them.

The rearrangement joins TRBV7-9 to TRBJ1-1; 9 bases agree with TRBD1. The V gene's germline CDR1 is SEHNR and CDR2 FQNEAQ (reference sequence). Germline trimming cut 3 bases from V and 3 bases from J; bases unmatched to any gene: 5. The CDR3 is 15 amino acids. CDR3 sequence reads: CASSFYRGQDTEAFF. The CDR3 nucleotides read TGTGCCAGCAGCTTCTACAGGGGGCAGGACACTGAAGCTTTCTTT.

The sample holds one count of this clonotype. The V call is TRBV12-3 or TRBV12-4, the J call TRBJ2-3; maybe TRBD2 (5 bases). The CDR3 totals 17 residues. With 3 bases removed from V and 1 base from J, the gap between germline ends came to 17 bases. The CDR3 DNA reads TGTGCCAGCAGTTTGCCTCTCCGACTAATTGGCACAGATACGCAGTATTTT. This translates into CASSLPLRLIGTDTQYF.

Comment on this clonotype: Mismatch with germline at one junction end may stem from a read error. The V and J genes are TRBV12-3 or TRBV12-4 and TRBJ1-4, with 7 nucleotides matching TRBD1. The CDR3 has 14 amino acids. This CDR3 reads CASISTGISEKPFF. CDR3 DNA sequence: TGTGCCAGCATCTCGACAGGGATCTCCGAAAAACCGTTTTTT.

This clonotype was counted ten times or more. CDR3 nucleotides: TGTGCCAGCAGTGACTATGGCAGGGGGGGAGAGACCCAGTACTTC. Translation gives CASSDYGRGGETQYF. The chain carries TRBV2 and TRBJ2-5; perhaps D is TRBD1 or TRBD2 (7 bases each). The germline V and J ends were trimmed by 3 bases and 4 bases, with 15 bases remaining between them. CDR1 is SNHLY, CDR2 FYNNEI, per germline. This CDR3 has 15 residues.

The chain is built from TRBV7-2 and TRBJ2-5; tentative D call: TRBD1 (8 bases). Per germline, CDR1 SGHTA and CDR2 FQGNSA. The CDR3 spans 17 residues. Trimming removed 3 bases at V and 4 bases at J, with 21 bases between. CDR3 in amino acids: CASSLGAQGGLLETQYF. The CDR3 region has the DNA TGTGCCAGCAGCTTGGGAGCACAGGGGGGGCTGCTAGAGACCCAGTACTTC.

Only a few counts were recorded for this clonotype. The chain combines TRBV11-2 with TRBJ2-7, with TRBD2 as a possible D gene (7 bases). Germline V gene data show CDR1 as SGHAT and CDR2 as FQNNGV. This CDR3 comprises 15 residues. V lost 6 bases, J lost 5 bases, and 20 bases lay in between. CDR3 in DNA: TGTGCCAGCAGTCCCTCGGGGGGCAGGGAAAACGAGCAGTACTTC. The encoded protein is CASSPSGGRENEQYF.

The table lists this clonotype with a few counts. V is TRBV7-3 and J is TRBJ1-1; D uncertain. Between the trimmed V and J ends, which lost 1 base and 3 bases, there was a span of 12 bases. The V gene's germline CDR1 is SGHTA and CDR2 FQGTGA. This CDR3 spans 15 amino acids. The DNA for the CDR3 is TGTGCCAGCAGCTTAAATGGAGGGATGGACACTGAAGCTTTCTTT. Protein sequence: CASSLNGGMDTEAFF.